This entry lists 27 T cell receptor beta chains sequenced from one sample in a study of blood T cell repertoires in COVID-19. Libraries were prepared by immunoSEQ multiplex PCR; TCRdb keeps only in-frame clonotypes and omits some of them. The sample lists approximately 500,000 clones; about 89% were seen once. Material for sequencing was peripheral blood. These receptors were obtained from a woman between 45 and 60 years old with COVID-19, enrolled during active disease.

The chain carries TRBV29-1 and TRBJ2-7, with D possibly matching TRBD1 (6 bases). The CDR3 has 15 amino acids. With 0 bases removed from V and 5 bases from J, the gap between germline ends came to 17 bases. Germline-derived CDR1 and CDR2 are SQVTM and ANQGSEA. CDR3 bases: TGCAGCGTTGAAGAGGTTAGGCAGGGACACCACGAGCAGTACTTC. Amino acids: CSVEEVRQGHHEQYF.

The J gene is TRBJ1-2, the V gene TRBV6-5, with 7 bases identical to TRBD1. The CDR3 runs 12 residues. In germline, CDR1 is MNHEY, CDR2 SVGAGI. V gave up 6 bases and J gave up 6 bases; unmatched junction bases: 4. CDR3 sequence: CASRYRGHGYTF. CDR3 sequence (DNA): TGTGCCAGCAGATACAGGGGTCATGGCTACACCTTC.

The chain carries TRBV28 and TRBJ2-3, with 7 bases aligning to TRBD2. The junction had 8 bases not matched to a gene; V was cut back by 6 bases and J by 5 bases. Germline lookup yields CDR1 MDHEN and CDR2 SYDVKM. The CDR3 is made up of 14 amino acids. The CDR3: CASRGRLALDTQYF. CDR3 in DNA: TGTGCCAGCAGGGGCCGACTAGCATTAGATACGCAGTATTTT. The full variable domain, with the rest looked up from reference TRBV28 and TRBJ2-3, is DVKVTQSSRYLVKRTGEKVFLECVQDMDHENMFWYRQDPGLGLRLIYFSYDVKMKEKGDIPEGYSVSREKKERFSLILESASTNQTSMYLCASRGRLALDTQYFGPGTRLTVL.

J is TRBJ1-3 and V is TRBV7-3; TRBD1 matches at 7 bases. Germline lookup yields CDR1 SGHTA and CDR2 FQGTGA. This CDR3 contains 15 residues. With V trimmed by 3 bases and J by 0 bases, 2 bases remained unmatched. The CDR3 region is CASSFTGDSGNTIYF. Here the CDR3 DNA reads TGTGCCAGCAGCTTTACAGGGGACTCTGGAAACACCATATATTTT.

Turning to this clone: Its ends do not fully match the called genes, so a read error is possible. As DNA, the CDR3 is TGTGCCAGCAGTTACTCGTACGAGGCCCTGAAGACTGAAGCTTTCTTT. As protein: CASSYSYEALKTEAFF. The chain links TRBV6-5 to TRBJ1-1, with D uncertain. CDR1 is MNHEY and CDR2 is SVGAGI in the germline V gene. The CDR3 is 16 residues long.

The chain uses TRBV19 and TRBJ1-2, with TRBD1 matching 10 bases. The CDR3 runs to 16 residues. CDR1 is LNHDA, CDR2 SQIVND, per germline (reference sequence). V shed 5 bases and J 1 base; nucleotides not matched to a gene: 7. The CDR3, as DNA: TGTGCCAGTAGTGTGGGGACAGGGGCCCTTAACTATGGCTACACCTTC. It yields the protein CASSVGTGALNYGYTF.

This clone has just a few counts. The chain links TRBV2 to TRBJ2-7; a possible D gene is TRBD1 (6 bases). V lost 6 bases and J 0 bases, leaving 15 bases between the germline ends. The germline V gene encodes CDR1 SNHLY and CDR2 FYNNEI. This CDR3 comprises 15 residues. CDR3 coding DNA: TGTGCCAGCAGCCATGAGACAGGTGTCTCCTACGAGCAGTACTTC. It is translated as CASSHETGVSYEQYF.

In its sample, this clone was seen a few times. This same CDR3 is encoded by further DNA sequences in the sample. The chain links TRBV5-1 to TRBJ1-1, with D uncertain. V lost 0 bases, J lost 1 base, and 4 bases lay in between. Germline-derived CDR1 and CDR2 are SGHRS and YFSETQ. The CDR3 is 13 amino acids. The CDR3 is CASSLEQNTEAFF. CDR3 in DNA: TGCGCCAGCAGCTTGGAACAGAACACTGAAGCTTTCTTT.

The chain joins TRBV24-1 to TRBJ2-2, with TRBD2 as a possible D gene (7 bases). V shed 3 bases and J shed 2 bases, with 18 bases lying between them. In germline, CDR1 is KGHDR, CDR2 SFDVKD. This CDR3 region has 18 residues. Here the CDR3 reads CATSDPRGGRTNTGELFF. The CDR3 nucleotides are TGTGCCACCAGTGATCCCCGCGGGGGCAGGACAAACACCGGGGAGCTGTTTTTT.

The gene calls are TRBV5-4 and TRBJ1-6, with a possible D match to TRBD1 (6 bases). The germline gives CDR1 SGHNT, CDR2 YYREEE (reference sequence). This CDR3 has 16 amino acids. V was trimmed by 3 bases and J by 7 bases, leaving 17 bases between them. The CDR3 loop reads CASSSVKAGANSPLHF. The CDR3 bases are TGTGCCAGCAGCTCTGTTAAGGCGGGGGCAAATTCACCCCTCCACTTT. Using reference TRBV5-4 and TRBJ1-6 for the parts outside the CDR3, the full variable domain is ETGVTQSPTHLIKTRGQQVTLRCSSQSGHNTVSWYQQALGQGPQFIFQYYREEENGRGNFPPRFSGLQFPNYSSELNVNALELDDSALYLCASSSVKAGANSPLHFGNGTRLTVT.

This chain joins TRBV6-5 and TRBJ1-2, with unresolved D. Germline CDR1 is MNHEY and CDR2 is SVGAGI. Deletions cut 9 bases from V and 5 bases from J, with 10 bases between. This CDR3 has 11 residues. The CDR3 sequence: CASNDGYGYTF. The CDR3 DNA reads as TGTGCCAGTAATGACGGGTATGGCTACACCTTC.

The rearrangement links TRBV5-1 to TRBJ2-7, with 14 nucleotides matching TRBD2. The CDR3 consists of 16 residues. The junction had 3 bases not matched to a gene; V was cut back by 4 bases and J by 0 bases. CDR1 and CDR2 from the germline V gene are SGHRS and YFSETQ. The CDR3: CASSLTSGGVSYEQYF. Written as DNA, the CDR3 is TGCGCCAGCAGCCTGACTAGCGGGGGGGTCTCCTACGAGCAGTACTTC.

The chain couples TRBV11-3 to TRBJ2-7; 7 bases line up with TRBD2. Trimming took 5 bases from V and 1 from J; bases not matched to a gene: 8. Germline-derived CDR1 and CDR2 are SGHNT and YENEEA. The CDR3 extends over 15 amino acids. CDR3 in amino acids: CASSRGVGPSYEQYF. The CDR3 DNA reads as TGTGCCAGCAGCCGGGGGGTGGGTCCTTCCTACGAGCAGTACTTC. Supplemented by reference TRBV11-3 and TRBJ2-7, the full variable domain reads EAGVVQSPRYKIIEKKQPVAFWCNPISGHNTLYWYLQNLGQGPELLIRYENEEAVDDSQLPKDRFSAERLKGVDSTLKIQPAELGDSAVYLCASSRGVGPSYEQYFGPGTRLTVT.

The chain joins TRBV7-2 to TRBJ2-6; a possible D gene is TRBD1 (5 bases). Germline lookup yields CDR1 SGHTA and CDR2 FQGNSA. The ends were cut back, 5 bases at V and 5 bases at J, with 10 bases in the middle. CDR3 length: 14 amino acids. CDR3 sequence (DNA): TGTGCCAGCAGCCCATCAGGGCGGGCCAACGTCCTGACTTTC. Protein: CASSPSGRANVLTF.

The chain has TRBV13 and TRBJ1-2; perhaps TRBD1 as D (6 bases). The CDR3 spans 14 residues. Trimming removed 5 bases from V and 6 bases from J, with 16 bases in between. The germline CDR1 and CDR2 sequences are PRHDT and FYEKMQ (reference sequence). CDR3 in amino acids: CASSPQPGANGYTF. CDR3 bases: TGTGCCAGCAGCCCCCAGCCAGGGGCCAATGGCTACACCTTC.

This chain joins TRBV28 and TRBJ2-3; the match to TRBD2 covers 7 bases. The V and J ends lost 2 bases and 1 base, in that order; junction bases with no gene match: 6. The CDR3 is 16 amino acids. In germline, CDR1 is MDHEN, CDR2 SYDVKM. The CDR3 protein is CASSLLGGDGTDTQYF. The CDR3, as DNA: TGTGCCAGCAGTTTACTTGGGGGGGACGGCACAGATACGCAGTATTTT.

The V call is TRBV3-1 (or the pseudogene TRBV3-2), the J call TRBJ2-3; 7 bases map to TRBD2. CDR3 length: 15 residues. After removal of 4 bases from V and 2 bases from J, the junction contained 6 bases not matched to a gene. Germline V gene lookup returns CDR1 LGHDT and CDR2 YNNKEL (reference sequence). CDR3 nucleotides: TGTGCCAGCAGCCTGGGAGCGGGGCTCACAGATACGCAGTATTTT. It codes for CASSLGAGLTDTQYF.

The CDR3 is CASSQDKRGSEAFF. CDR3 sequence (DNA): TGTGCCAGCAGCCAAGATAAACGAGGGTCTGAAGCTTTCTTT. The chain carries TRBV4-2 and TRBJ1-1; D call uncertain. Germline V lookup: CDR1 LGHNA, CDR2 YNFKEQ. The CDR3 runs to 14 residues. V gave up 0 bases and J gave up 6 bases, with 11 bases separating them.

The CDR3 reads CASSTGMPGNTIYF. CDR3 DNA: TGTGCCAGCAGCACAGGGATGCCTGGAAACACCATATATTTT. This chain uses TRBV5-6 with TRBJ1-3, with TRBD1 as a possible D gene (6 bases). Germline V gene data show CDR1 as SGHDT and CDR2 as YYEEEE. CDR3 length equals 14 residues. Deletions cut 4 bases from V and 2 bases from J, with 10 bases between.

This chain joins TRBV7-9 and TRBJ1-2; tentatively, D is TRBD1 (5 bases). Germline CDR1 SEHNR, CDR2 FQNEAQ (reference sequence). V was pared by 4 bases and J by 4 bases, with 13 bases between. The CDR3 is made up of 14 amino acids. The CDR3 coding sequence is TGTGCCAGCAGCTCCGACAGTTCCATCTATGGCTACACCTTC. Translated, it gives CASSSDSSIYGYTF.

The genes are TRBV3-1 (or the pseudogene TRBV3-2) and TRBJ2-1; possible D gene TRBD1, 6 bases. CDR3 length: 14 amino acids. The germline gives CDR1 LGHDT, CDR2 YNNKEL (reference sequence). V lost 0 bases, J lost 10 bases, and 13 bases lay in between. This chain's CDR3 is CASSQEGAGTEQFF. For the CDR3, the DNA is TGTGCCAGCAGCCAAGAGGGCGCCGGGACAGAGCAGTTCTTC.

The chain has TRBV21-1 and TRBJ1-5. TRBV21-1 is assigned pseudogene status. This CDR3 has 15 residues. CDR3 in amino acids: CASSKAPGFIKPQHF. CDR3 sequence (DNA): TGTGCCAGCAGCAAAGCGCCGGGGTTTATCAAGCCCCAGCATTTT.

CDR3 DNA sequence: TGTGCCAGCAGCACACAGGGGGCGCGAGGCGAGCAGTACTTC. Amino acid sequence: CASSTQGARGEQYF. The chain has TRBV3-1 (or the pseudogene TRBV3-2) and TRBJ2-7; 9 nucleotides agree with TRBD1. The CDR3 consists of 14 residues. Per the germline V gene, CDR1 is LGHDT and CDR2 is YNNKEL (reference sequence). The J segment lost 6 bases and the V segment lost 5 bases, leaving 8 bases of the junction unmatched.

The chain employs TRBV6-5 and TRBJ1-2, with a possible D match to TRBD1 (6 bases). The CDR3 length is 12 residues. The V end lost 3 bases, the J end lost 8 bases, and 10 bases lay between the germline ends. Per germline, CDR1 MNHEY and CDR2 SVGAGI. CDR3: CASSYQGHGYTF. Here the CDR3 DNA reads TGTGCCAGCAGTTATCAGGGGCACGGCTACACCTTC.

The chain has TRBV2 and TRBJ2-5; TRBD2 is a possible D gene (6 bases). V dropped 7 bases and J dropped 9 bases, with 18 bases sitting between them. This CDR3 has 13 amino acids. The germline V gene has CDR1 SNHLY and CDR2 FYNNEI. The CDR3 loop is CASKGTAGRAQYF. The CDR3, as DNA: TGTGCCAGCAAGGGGACTGCCGGACGGGCCCAGTACTTC.

The gene calls are TRBV7-9 and TRBJ2-4, with D possibly being TRBD2 (5 bases). The V gene lost 4 bases and the J gene lost 1 base, with 11 bases spanning the gap. The CDR3 covers 15 residues. Germline V gene data show CDR1 as SEHNR and CDR2 as FQNEAQ (reference sequence). CDR3 sequence: CASSSGAGAKNIQYF. Here the CDR3 DNA reads TGTGCCAGCAGCTCCGGTGCGGGTGCCAAAAACATTCAGTACTTC.

V usage is TRBV4-1 and J usage is TRBJ2-7; TRBD1 matches 8 bases. V lost 3 bases and J lost 3; bases outside the gene matches: 13. CDR1 and CDR2 from the germline V gene are MGHRA and YSYEKL. The length of the CDR3 is 17 residues. In DNA, the CDR3 is TGCGCCAGCAGCCACCCACGGCGACAGGGGCGAAACTACGAGCAGTACTTC. It specifies CASSHPRRQGRNYEQYF.